This TCR beta chain was retrieved from a study of blood T cell repertoires in COVID-19. Across the study: From the United States, Italy and Spain came samples of acute and convalescent COVID-19. Sources were T cells, B-cell-depleted T cells, or PBMCs; the material itself was cDNA or gDNA.

In the authors' workflow: Using reference gene primer amplification, nucleated cell counts were estimated. Profiling relied on immunoSEQ multiplex PCR, and the TCRdb table lists in-frame clones only, not all of them. The DNA gave D and trimming, while V, J and clone size come from that table. The sample has roughly 100,000 clones; roughly 86% are singletons. In regard to this clone: The same CDR3 can be traced to other DNA sequences in this sample.

The V and J ends lost 0 bases and 3 bases respectively, with 5 bases between them. Germline lookup yields CDR1 LNHNV and CDR2 YYDKDF (reference sequence). The CDR3 extends over 14 amino acids. This clonotype was sampled from a man in his fifties or sixties with active or convalescent COVID-19. The source material was peripheral blood. The J gene is TRBJ2-2, the V gene TRBV15; D not resolved. Here the CDR3 reads CATSRDPDTGELFF. CDR3 nucleotides: TGTGCCACCAGCAGAGATCCCGACACCGGGGAGCTGTTTTTT.